This TCR beta chain is from a study of cytomegalovirus exposure and HLA in healthy donors. V lost 4 bases and J 1 base, leaving 15 bases between the germline ends. Germline CDR1 is SGHDT and CDR2 is YYEEEE. The CDR3 totals 16 residues. Findings of the study overall: CMV antigen specificity of a few CMV-associated chains was confirmed in vitro.

As regards this clone: Antigen: not known.

Repertoires were generated with immunoSEQ multiplex PCR, while TCRdb's copy carries only in-frame clones and drops some. The sample includes 75,000 to 100,000 clones, roughly 97% of them seen just once. The J gene is TRBJ2-1, the V gene TRBV5-6; D is possibly TRBD2 (5 bases). The sequencing input was PBMCs. The sequence was collected from a man between 18 and 35 years old in good health and CMV-seronegative. CDR3 amino acids: CASSPLEAWSYNEQFF. CDR3 nucleotide sequence: TGTGCCAGCAGCCCCTTGGAGGCCTGGTCCTACAATGAGCAGTTCTTC. The whole variable domain, filled in from reference TRBV5-6 and TRBJ2-1, reads DAGVTQSPTHLIKTRGQQVTLRCSPKSGHDTVSWYQQALGQGPQFIFQYYEEEERQRGNFPDRFSGHQFPNYSSELNVNALLLGDSALYLCASSPLEAWSYNEQFFGPGTRLTVL.